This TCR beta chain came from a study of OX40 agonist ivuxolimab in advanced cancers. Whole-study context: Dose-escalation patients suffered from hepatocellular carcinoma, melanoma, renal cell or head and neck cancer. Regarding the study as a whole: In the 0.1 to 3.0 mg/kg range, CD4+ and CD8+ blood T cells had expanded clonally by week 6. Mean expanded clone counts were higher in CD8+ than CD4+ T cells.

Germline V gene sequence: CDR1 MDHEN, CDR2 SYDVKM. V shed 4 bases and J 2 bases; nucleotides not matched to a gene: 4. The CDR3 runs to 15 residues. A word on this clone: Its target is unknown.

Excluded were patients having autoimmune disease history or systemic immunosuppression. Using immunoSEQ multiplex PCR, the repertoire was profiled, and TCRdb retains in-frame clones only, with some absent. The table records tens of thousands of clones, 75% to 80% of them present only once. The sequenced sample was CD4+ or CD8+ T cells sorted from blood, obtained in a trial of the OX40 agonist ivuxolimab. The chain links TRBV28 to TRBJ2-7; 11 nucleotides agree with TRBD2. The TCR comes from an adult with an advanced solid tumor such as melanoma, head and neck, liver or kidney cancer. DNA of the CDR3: TGTGCCAGCAGTTCCTCACTAGCGGGAGCCTACGAGCAGTACTTC. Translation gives CASSSSLAGAYEQYF.